This T cell receptor beta chain is from a study of regulatory T cells in long-lasting Graves disease. On the study more broadly: With positive TSH receptor antibodies and over 5 years of antithyroid drugs, Graves' disease was considered persistent. Broader study findings: TRBV28 was favored in persistent disease, as were TRBJ1-2 and TRBJ2-5. Compared with new cases, persistent Graves' patients showed reduced TCR diversity.

In this sample, this clonotype turned up many times. Its antigen is unknown. Trimming removed 7 bases from V and 1 base from J, with 11 bases in between. Germline lookup yields CDR1 SGHVS and CDR2 FQNEAQ. The CDR3 has 14 amino acids. Time point defined: persistent/refractory GD, antithyroid drugs over 5 years with positive TRAb. The authors made the TCR library using RNA they extracted from PBMCs. According to the study, TCR beta libraries were built with iRepertoire HTBI primers and CDR3-region Arm-PCR. Per the original methods: The samples included under 75 TRBV and roughly 14 TRBJ segments. MiXCR, applied by TCRdb to the multiplex PCR reads, yields one record per CDR3 protein. The V and J calls come from TCRdb's annotation, not from the publication. The sample yields hundreds of thousands of distinct CDR3 sequences, about 22% seen once.

Sequencing used peripheral blood mononuclear cells (PBMCs), obtained when the disease was refractory, from a patient treated with antithyroid drugs. This receptor was obtained from a female donor with Graves disease. The V gene is TRBV7-8, the J gene TRBJ2-1; maybe TRBD2 (5 bases). CDR3 region: CASTPGESYNEQFF. CDR3 sequence (DNA): TGTGCCAGCACTCCCGGGGAGTCCTACAATGAGCAGTTCTTC.